A selection of T cell receptor beta chains follows, all from one sample in a study of cytomegalovirus exposure and HLA in healthy donors. Profiling relied on immunoSEQ multiplex PCR, and the TCRdb table lists in-frame clones only, not all of them. The sample yields roughly 200,000 clones, roughly 90% seen once. Sequenced input: PBMCs. The receptors originated from a woman in her twenties or thirties in good health and CMV-seronegative. Each CDR3 is given with its conserved first and last residue. Fields, in order: clone size, V gene, J gene, D gene, CDR3 protein, CDR3 DNA. A D gene is named only where the DNA matches it firmly. Clone size is shown for a subset of rows, as once, few, many or a class of expanded clone.

clone size: .; V gene: TRBV19; J gene: TRBJ1-1; D gene: .; CDR3 protein: CASSIAVRSRGDIEAFF; CDR3 DNA: TGTGCTAGTAGTATAGCAGTAAGAAGTCGAGGGGACATTGAAGCTTTCTTT
clone size: .; V gene: TRBV9; J gene: TRBJ2-5; D gene: TRBD2; CDR3 protein: CASSVGLAQETQYF; CDR3 DNA: TGTGCCAGCAGCGTCGGACTAGCCCAAGAGACCCAGTACTTC
clone size: .; V gene: TRBV2; J gene: TRBJ1-5; D gene: .; CDR3 protein: CASRGGTVQPQHF; CDR3 DNA: TGTGCCAGCCGGGGGGGAACGGTTCAGCCCCAGCATTTT
clone size: .; V gene: TRBV6-1; J gene: TRBJ1-5; D gene: .; CDR3 protein: CASSLRGADNQPQHF; CDR3 DNA: TGTGCCAGCAGTCTGCGGGGGGCGGACAATCAGCCCCAGCATTTT
clone size: .; V gene: TRBV19; J gene: TRBJ1-5; D gene: TRBD1; CDR3 protein: CASRDSRNQPQHF; CDR3 DNA: TGTGCCAGCCGGGACAGCCGCAATCAGCCCCAGCATTTT
clone size: .; V gene: TRBV15; J gene: TRBJ2-5; D gene: TRBD1; CDR3 protein: CATSRDPTGQEETQYF; CDR3 DNA: TGTGCCACCAGCAGAGATCCGACAGGGCAAGAAGAGACCCAGTACTTC
clone size: .; V gene: TRBV4-1; J gene: TRBJ2-7; D gene: TRBD1; CDR3 protein: CASSQDGGTGAYEQYF; CDR3 DNA: TGCGCCAGCAGCCAAGATGGCGGGACAGGGGCCTACGAGCAGTACTTC
clone size: .; V gene: TRBV9; J gene: TRBJ1-1; D gene: .; CDR3 protein: CASSVDINTEAFF; CDR3 DNA: TGTGCCAGCAGCGTAGACATTAACACTGAAGCTTTCTTT
clone size: .; V gene: TRBV5-4; J gene: TRBJ1-3; D gene: TRBD1; CDR3 protein: CASSLQGTGNTIYF; CDR3 DNA: TGTGCCAGCAGCCTACAGGGGACTGGAAACACCATATATTTT
clone size: .; V gene: TRBV19; J gene: TRBJ2-5; D gene: TRBD1; CDR3 protein: CASRTGGETQYF; CDR3 DNA: TGTGCCAGTAGGACAGGGGGAGAGACCCAGTACTTC
clone size: .; V gene: TRBV2; J gene: TRBJ2-1; D gene: .; CDR3 protein: CASSEARSSYNEQFF; CDR3 DNA: TGTGCCAGCAGTGAGGCGCGGAGCTCCTACAATGAGCAGTTCTTC
clone size: .; V gene: TRBV5-1; J gene: TRBJ2-1; D gene: TRBD2; CDR3 protein: CASSLVMGGGYNEQFF; CDR3 DNA: TGCGCCAGCAGCTTGGTGATGGGCGGGGGTTACAATGAGCAGTTCTTC
clone size: .; V gene: TRBV6-6; J gene: TRBJ2-7; D gene: .; CDR3 protein: CASSVTYEQYF; CDR3 DNA: TGTGCCAGCAGTGTCACCTACGAGCAGTACTTC
clone size: .; V gene: TRBV19; J gene: TRBJ2-5; D gene: .; CDR3 protein: CASKAGQLQETQYF; CDR3 DNA: TGTGCCAGTAAGGCGGGACAGCTCCAAGAGACCCAGTACTTC
clone size: .; V gene: TRBV7-9; J gene: TRBJ1-5; D gene: .; CDR3 protein: CASSLDSPGPQHF; CDR3 DNA: TGTGCCAGCAGCTTAGACAGCCCAGGGCCCCAGCATTTT
clone size: .; V gene: TRBV7-2; J gene: TRBJ2-7; D gene: .; CDR3 protein: CASSAQGGGGYEQYF; CDR3 DNA: TGTGCCAGCAGCGCCCAGGGAGGGGGTGGCTACGAGCAGTACTTC
clone size: .; V gene: TRBV5-1; J gene: TRBJ2-3; D gene: TRBD1; CDR3 protein: CASSLAQGADTQYF; CDR3 DNA: TGCGCCAGCAGCTTGGCGCAGGGGGCAGATACGCAGTATTTT
clone size: few; V gene: TRBV2; J gene: TRBJ1-2; D gene: .; CDR3 protein: CASSERQDYGYTF; CDR3 DNA: TGTGCCAGCAGTGAGAGACAAGATTATGGCTACACCTTC
clone size: .; V gene: TRBV5-4; J gene: TRBJ1-1; D gene: .; CDR3 protein: CASSLTGRGITEAFF; CDR3 DNA: TGTGCCAGCAGCTTGACAGGGAGGGGGATCACTGAAGCTTTCTTT
clone size: .; V gene: TRBV7-9; J gene: TRBJ2-5; D gene: .; CDR3 protein: CASSLGWRGGETQYF; CDR3 DNA: TGTGCCAGCAGCTTGGGGTGGCGGGGTGGAGAGACCCAGTACTTC
clone size: .; V gene: TRBV7-2; J gene: TRBJ2-7; D gene: TRBD2; CDR3 protein: CASSPSGTSVSEQYF; CDR3 DNA: TGTGCCAGCAGCCCCTCCGGGACTAGCGTCTCCGAGCAGTACTTC
clone size: .; V gene: TRBV4-1; J gene: TRBJ2-5; D gene: TRBD1; CDR3 protein: CASSQLDRDLETQYF; CDR3 DNA: TGCGCCAGCAGCCAGCTTGACAGGGATCTAGAGACCCAGTACTTC
clone size: .; V gene: TRBV19; J gene: TRBJ1-5; D gene: .; CDR3 protein: CASSISGRQPQHF; CDR3 DNA: TGTGCCAGTAGTATTTCAGGGCGGCAGCCCCAGCATTTT
clone size: .; V gene: TRBV9; J gene: TRBJ2-1; D gene: .; CDR3 protein: CASAIGAAYNEQFF; CDR3 DNA: TGTGCCAGCGCCATCGGAGCGGCCTACAATGAGCAGTTCTTC
clone size: .; V gene: TRBV14; J gene: TRBJ2-1; D gene: TRBD2; CDR3 protein: CASSRGISGINEQFF; CDR3 DNA: TGTGCCAGCAGCCGCGGTATTAGCGGGATCAATGAGCAGTTCTTC